This paragraph reports one T cell receptor (beta chain). The assay was immunoSEQ multiplex PCR, and TCRdb's table has in-frame clones only and misses some. The data show under 250,000 clones, roughly nine tenths seen once. The sample originates from a study of blood T cell repertoires in COVID-19. Background on the study: PBMCs, B-cell-depleted T cells, or T cells were the source of the cDNA or gDNA that made up the material.

Germline V lookup: CDR1 MNHEY, CDR2 SVGAGI. After removal of 5 bases from V and 2 bases from J, the junction contained 6 bases not matched to a gene. The CDR3 has 14 residues. The chain uses TRBV6-5 and TRBJ2-7; 7 bases map to TRBD1. The sequenced material came from peripheral blood. The sequence was obtained from a woman aged 60-75 years who had recovered from COVID-19. The CDR3 coding sequence is TGTGCCAGCAGTCCGGTCGACAGGGCCTACGAGCAGTACTTC. As protein: CASSPVDRAYEQYF.